This T cell receptor (beta chain) was identified during a study of T cell clones after liver transplantation. Study in general: Pre-transplant mixed lymphocyte reactions yielded third-party-reactive TCRbeta sequences as comparators for graft-donor-reactive sequences. Patients counted as tolerant after at least one year off all immunosuppression, enzymes not exceeding twice normal.

This CDR3 comprises 14 residues. CDR1 is MDHEN and CDR2 is SYDVKM in the germline V gene. V lost 4 bases, J lost 4 bases, and 7 bases stayed unmatched. The assay was immunoSEQ multiplex PCR, and TCRdb's table has in-frame clones only and misses some. The sample has about 74,000 clones; over 70% are singletons. CD3+CD4+ and CD3+CD8+ cells were FACS-sorted from thawed unstimulated PBMCs. The source was CD4+ T cells from blood, collected before liver transplant. V gene TRBV28 combines with J gene TRBJ2-7; 7 bases align to TRBD1. The sequence was obtained from a human donor who received a liver transplant. CDR3 region: CASSSPGQLYEQYF. CDR3 DNA sequence: TGTGCCAGCAGTTCCCCGGGACAGCTGTACGAGCAGTACTTC.